The present T cell receptor (beta chain) was sequenced within a study of cytomegalovirus exposure and HLA in healthy donors. The PCR was carried out with 60 Vbeta primers and 13 Jbeta primers. Produced via immunoSEQ multiplex PCR; TCRdb's table is partial and in-frame only. The sample lists about 89,000 clones; just over 65% were seen once. For this clone: The target antigen is unknown.

Study outcomes and limitations: There was a cluster of highly shared sequence variants that was likely a sequencing artifact.

This CDR3 is 14 amino acids long. CDR1 is MNHEY and CDR2 is SMNVEV in the germline V gene (reference sequence). V was clipped by 2 bases and J by 1 base, with 8 bases between them. The sample taken for sequencing was PBMCs. This chain links TRBV27 with TRBJ2-5; D is unresolved. This receptor was taken from a man in his thirties or forties in good health and CMV-seronegative. CDR3 nucleotides: TGTGCCAGCAGTTTAAGGCGCGGCCAAGAGACCCAGTACTTC. Protein product: CASSLRRGQETQYF.